This T cell receptor beta chain originates from a study of cytomegalovirus exposure and HLA in healthy donors (dated by TCRdb to 2017 to 2019). With respect to the entire study: According to an earlier analysis of 587 of the donors, about 179 million T cells yielded some 120 million unique TCR beta sequences and approximately 280 Gb of sequence data. Around 300 gigabases of sequencing data and tens of millions of unique TCR sequences were included in an early release covering 550 to 650 HLA-typed donors. Among the roughly 380 genotyped donors, about 85% belonged to the genetic ancestry cluster associated with self-reported Caucasian donors. The study aimed to test whether cataloging public T cell receptors could reveal signatures of past pathogen exposure. Using immunosequencing, the study profiled T cell repertoires from about 650 subjects and related those repertoires to cytomegalovirus serostatus. Besides the first cohort of 550 to 750 subjects, a separate validation cohort made up of over 95 different subjects was used. High-throughput TCR immunosequencing, statistical association of individual TCRs with disease status, and machine learning were combined to predict cytomegalovirus infection status. A later analysis re-analyzed previously published TCR beta repertoires from roughly 630 donors and added high-resolution HLA genotyping to study TCR occurrence patterns. Rather than drawing on any new phenotypic data, the later analysis identified candidate immune exposures from TCR beta sequences and the way those sequences occurred across donors. An earlier analysis of some 500 of the donors applied high-throughput TCR beta sequencing to assess whether each TCR beta V gene segment acted as functional or pseudogenic. Donor age, sex, ethnicity and CMV serostatus were compiled together with the repertoire data. In a later genetic analysis, genome-wide SNP genotypes for about three fifths of the roughly 670 donors were used, and that subset was treated as a discovery cohort. Every discovery cohort repertoire had been produced on one sequencing platform. Class I and class II HLA loci were covered by the typing at four-digit resolution. Typing coverage differed by locus: A, B, C, DRB1 and DQB1 were typed in roughly 620-630 donors, DQA1 in roughly 500, DPA1 in approximately 610, and DPB1 in 472. Roughly 5 DR-DQ haplotypes were handled as single units for association and clustering, since linkage in the cohort was strong. Among almost 400 genotyped donors of the cohort, an average of approximately 240,000 unique TCR beta nucleotide sequences were sequenced per donor, roughly 18% of them non-productive.

What the authors observed across the whole study: In a later analysis, the rate of TCR association differed among HLA loci, with DRB1 alleles having the most associated TCRs and HLA-C alleles having the fewest. While some public TCRs were present in many individuals, most TCR sequences turned up only very rarely across donors. In a later analysis, most CMV-associated TCR beta chains were found to appear HLA-restricted, with HLA associations seemingly driven largely by CMV exposure. A later genetic analysis reported fewer N-insertions in productive TCRs among donors in an Asian-associated ancestry cluster than the roughly 620-donor mean. A later genetic analysis associated a missense DCLRE1C variant with V-gene and J-gene trimming of TCR beta chains, and an independent cohort replicated the association. Strong co-occurrence of HLA alleles, especially DR and DQ, made assigning TCR associations to individual alleles difficult. Correlated functional status among segregating V segments might reflect linkage disequilibrium, but an unknown experimental factor could not be ruled out. A later analysis associated about 17,000 TCR beta sequences with specific HLA alleles at a false discovery rate of 0.05. The sequencing pipeline was judged likely to have produced a cluster of highly shared sequence variants as a technical artifact. A further reported finding was that TCR beta sequences accurately predicted the HLA-A and HLA-B alleles for most subjects in the first cohort. About 17 rarely observed V segments, including chromosome 9 orphons, were excluded from the earlier analysis of several hundred of the donors because counts were too low. According to the authors, the approach could potentially be generalized to other disease states and immunological phenotypes. The 87-base-pair reads could not distinguish some IMGT-functional V segments, including TRBV6-2 and TRBV6-3, so those segments were excluded. The study listed 164 TCR beta chains as associated with cytomegalovirus. In an earlier analysis of a few hundred of the donors, most TCR beta V segments were observed in productive rearrangements about 87% or about 30% of the time, broadly matching IMGT annotations. The presence/absence analyses assumed that sequencing depth was roughly uniform across donors, and that assumption may not be true. The cohort was sequenced for TCR beta chains only, and without alpha or paired-chain data the features that could be detected were limited. Because some donors lacked HLA typing at each locus, the association tests relied only on the typed subset. In both the original and validation cohorts, the classifier was reported to diagnose cytomegalovirus status with high specificity and sensitivity. For the cohort, immune exposure information was limited to CMV serostatus. In vitro tests confirmed that three of the cytomegalovirus-associated TCR beta chains recognize cytomegalovirus antigens. A later analysis reported that several top co-occurrence clusters appeared linked to parvovirus B19, influenza, CMV and Epstein-Barr virus. Compared with equally common non-associated chains, HLA-associated TCR beta chains in a later analysis were more clonally expanded and had lower generation probabilities.

The cohort comprised 550 to 700 healthy bone marrow donors. At the time of sampling, every cohort member was nominally healthy, though immune exposures that went unrecorded were likely present. Of the approximately 700 cohort members, almost 300 had positive CMV serostatus and fewer than 450 had negative CMV serostatus, and CMV serostatus was not recorded for the donor. Every donor gave a peripheral blood sample, and the peripheral blood mononuclear cells from that sample were used for TCR beta sequencing. Genomic DNA extraction from the blood cell samples was performed with the Qiagen DNeasy Blood Extraction Kit. The method behind the library was the immunoSEQ multiplex PCR assay. For the multiplex PCR, a mixture combining 60 forward primers for TCR Vbeta segments and 13 reverse primers for TCR Jbeta segments was used. Amplification of the CDR3 region of rearranged TCR beta genes was performed with a multiplex PCR assay on genomic DNA. The amplified TCR beta libraries were sequenced on the Illumina HiSeq System as 87-base-pair reads. Per the source publication's procedure: Across the roughly 670 repertoires, a later analysis counted about 81 million unique TCR beta chains, 9.5 million to 13 million of which were shared by at least two donors. Raw reads were error-corrected and collapsed into unique sequences with a nearest-neighbor algorithm that merged closely related sequences to remove PCR and sequencing errors. CDR3 sequences were aligned to IMGT reference sequences to assign V, D and J gene segments. For a sequence to be retained, a match of at least six nucleotides to both a V gene segment and a J gene segment was required. A rearrangement was called productive if the CDR3 had no stop codons and remained in frame with V and J, and every other rearrangement was called non-productive. CDR3 was defined according to IMGT convention as the region running from the second conserved V-encoded cysteine to the conserved J-encoded phenylalanine. Sequences without an unambiguous match to a single V gene segment were excluded from the earlier analysis of over 500 of the donors. In an earlier analysis of around 600 of the donors, V segments were called functional above 56.7% productive rearrangements and were called segregating when the between-donor standard deviation exceeded 5%. To diagnose cytomegalovirus status from the catalog of TCR beta chain sequences, a statistical classification framework was built. In a later analysis, TCR nucleotide sequences were compared against IMGT/GENE-DB human TR gene sequences so that V and J genes could be assigned. In a later analysis, CDR3 sequences and most-parsimonious VDJ recombination scenarios were assigned using the TCRdist pipeline. In a later analysis, each TCR beta chain was defined by its CDR3 amino acid sequence together with its V-gene family, and reads lacking a unique V-gene family were excluded. To address suspected cross-contamination and a sequencing artifact, a later analysis removed a few hundred highly shared, low-generation-probability nucleotide sequences. In a later analysis, a clonal expansion index for each public chain was calculated from normalized within-repertoire ranks of inferred template counts. In a later analysis, generation probabilities were computed with a VDJ recombination model fitted to out-of-frame rearrangements, and the resulting probabilities were checked against IGoR. Hypergeometric tests were used in a later analysis to score TCR-TCR, TCR-HLA and TCR-CMV co-occurrence, with a repertoire-size bias correction applied to the TCR pairs. To estimate false discovery rates, a later analysis permuted the HLA or CMV assignments 20 times. In a later analysis, co-occurring TCRs were grouped using DBSCAN, and TCRdist sequence similarity was added for clustering within HLA-allele-positive subsets. For co-occurrence clustering, repertoires with fewer than 30,000 or more than 120,000 public chains were excluded, along with 5 or 6 repertoires with anomalous nucleotide sharing. Imported from immuneACCESS, the table was reduced by TCRdb to in-frame sequences with V and J called. These copies leave out some clones; in studies compared against another copy, an unresolved V gene accounts for under half, and the cause of the remainder is not known. D and trimming were read from the DNA, whereas the V and J calls and clone size are those reported in that table. Here the sample has approximately 180,000 clones; just over 70% occur a single time. Jointly, the top ten make up 2% to 2.5% of the sample.

A remark on this clone: This receptor's antigen is unknown. It has no much larger one-base neighbor in the sample; base qualities were not kept.

The germline V gene sets CDR1 to SGHRS and CDR2 to YFSETQ. V gives up 2 bases and J gives up 0 bases, and the segment between their germline ends measures 13 bases. There are 16 amino acids in the CDR3, from cysteine to phenylalanine inclusive. The sequence is cut down to CDR3 DNA, 48 bases in frame from base 1. The sequence was collected from a human donor in good health. This sequence uses TRBV5-1 and TRBJ2-3; TRBD1 is a weak D gene call, 6 bases matching. Sequencing was carried out using PBMCs. The DNA sequence is as follows: TGCGCCAGCAGCTTATGGGGGACACCTAGCACAGATACGCAGTATTTT. This is translated as CASSLWGTPSTDTQYF.